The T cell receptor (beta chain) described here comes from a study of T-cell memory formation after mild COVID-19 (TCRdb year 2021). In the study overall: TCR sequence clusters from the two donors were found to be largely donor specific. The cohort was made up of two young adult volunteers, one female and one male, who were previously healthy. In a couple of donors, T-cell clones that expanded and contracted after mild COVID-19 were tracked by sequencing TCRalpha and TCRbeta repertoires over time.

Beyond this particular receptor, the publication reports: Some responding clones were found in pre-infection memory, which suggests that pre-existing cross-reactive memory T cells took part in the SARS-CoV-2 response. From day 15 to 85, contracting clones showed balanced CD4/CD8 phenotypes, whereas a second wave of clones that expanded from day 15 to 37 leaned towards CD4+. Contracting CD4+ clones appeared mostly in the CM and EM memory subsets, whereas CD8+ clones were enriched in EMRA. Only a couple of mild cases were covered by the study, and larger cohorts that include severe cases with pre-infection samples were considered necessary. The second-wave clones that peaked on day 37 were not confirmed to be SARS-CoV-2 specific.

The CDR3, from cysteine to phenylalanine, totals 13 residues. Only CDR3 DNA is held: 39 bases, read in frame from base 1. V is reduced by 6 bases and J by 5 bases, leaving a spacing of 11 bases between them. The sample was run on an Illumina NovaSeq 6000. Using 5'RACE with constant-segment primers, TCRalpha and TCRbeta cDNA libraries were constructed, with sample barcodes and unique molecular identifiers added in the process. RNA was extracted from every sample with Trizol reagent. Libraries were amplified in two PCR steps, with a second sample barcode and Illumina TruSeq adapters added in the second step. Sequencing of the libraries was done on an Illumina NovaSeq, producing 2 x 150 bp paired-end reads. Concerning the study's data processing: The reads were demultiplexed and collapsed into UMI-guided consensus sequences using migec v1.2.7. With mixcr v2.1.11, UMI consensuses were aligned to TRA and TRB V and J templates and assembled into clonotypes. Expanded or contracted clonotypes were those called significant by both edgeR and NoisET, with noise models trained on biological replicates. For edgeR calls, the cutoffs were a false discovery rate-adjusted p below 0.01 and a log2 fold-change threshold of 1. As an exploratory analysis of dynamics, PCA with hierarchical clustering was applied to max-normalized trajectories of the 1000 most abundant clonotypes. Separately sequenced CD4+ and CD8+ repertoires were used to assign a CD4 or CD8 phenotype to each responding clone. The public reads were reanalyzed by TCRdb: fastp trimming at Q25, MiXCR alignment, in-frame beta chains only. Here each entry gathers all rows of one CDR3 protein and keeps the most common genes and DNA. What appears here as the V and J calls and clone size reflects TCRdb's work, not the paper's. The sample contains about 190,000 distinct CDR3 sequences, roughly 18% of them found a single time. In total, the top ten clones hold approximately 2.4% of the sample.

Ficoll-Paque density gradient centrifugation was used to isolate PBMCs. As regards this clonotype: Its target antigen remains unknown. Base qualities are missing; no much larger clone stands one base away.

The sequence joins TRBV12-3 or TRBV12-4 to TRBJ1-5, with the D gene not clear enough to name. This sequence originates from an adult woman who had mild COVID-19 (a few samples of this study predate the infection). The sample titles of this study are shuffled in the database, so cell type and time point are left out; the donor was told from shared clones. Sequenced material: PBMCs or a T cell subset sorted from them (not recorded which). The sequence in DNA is TGTGCCAGCAGCCCCGGGAGGTATCAGCCCCAGCATTTT. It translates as CASSPGRYQPQHF.